This T cell receptor beta chain was recorded in a study of regulatory T cells in long-lasting Graves disease (dated by TCRdb to about 2021). Notes on the research overall: Persistent Graves' disease was defined as persistently positive TSH receptor autoantibodies together with antithyroid drug treatment for over 5 years. Patients with persistent Graves' disease were compared with patients with newly diagnosed Graves' disease using TCR sequencing and RNA sequencing of peripheral blood. The study took place in China and was registered as a clinical trial. TCR sequencing covered 13 persistent and approximately 20 newly diagnosed Graves' disease patients, some 35 samples in total. Persistent Graves' disease patients in the clinical cohort had taken antithyroid drugs for approximately 10 years on average.

What the work shows at the level of the full study, not this receptor alone: Only peripheral blood was studied, because thyroid tissue, the primary lesion, was inaccessible. Sequencing and analysis were limited to the TCR beta chain. The authors acknowledged the small sample size as a limitation that may reduce accuracy. Preferential use of TRBV28, TRBJ1-2 and TRBJ2-5 was observed in persistent disease, whereas TRBV20-1 and TRBJ2-1 were favored in newly diagnosed disease. Compared with newly diagnosed patients, persistent Graves' disease patients had lower TCR Shannon entropy and fewer highly expanded clones, which suggests clonal expansion. Persistent patients shared more public clonotypes among themselves (around 3,000) than newly diagnosed patients did (over 950).

In regard to this clonotype: The antigen this receptor binds is unknown. No much larger clonotype is one base removed from it; base qualities were not supplied.

The library was built by means of multiplex PCR. Sequenced on an Illumina HiSeq 4000. iRepertoire HTBI primers and Arm-PCR amplification of CDR3 regions were used to construct TCR beta libraries. Before sequencing, the PCR products went through gel purification. Processing in the source paper ran as follows. Across samples, about 63 TRBV and 14 TRBJ segments were identified and used for gene usage analysis of CDR3 amino acid clonotypes. COPE and FqMerger were used to merge filtered high-quality paired reads into contigs. BLAST was used to align contigs to IMGT TRBV, TRBD and TRBJ reference genes, and CDR3 was defined according to IMGT. Highly expanded clones were defined as clonotypes with a frequency above 0.1%. Shannon entropy served as the measure of repertoire diversity, while the Gini coefficient captured V-J evenness. Clonotypes shared by more than one individual were considered public. TCRdb reanalyzed the raw reads on its own, using fastp at Q25 for trimming and MiXCR for clone calling, and kept in-frame beta chains. Entries that share a CDR3 protein sequence are merged under the most common genes and DNA. The V and J calls and clone size come from TCRdb's table, not from the authors' own analysis. This sample gives 350,000 to 500,000 distinct CDR3 sequences in total; under 25% of them show up just once. The ten largest clones represent about 13% of the sample.

V lost 6 bases and J lost 7 bases; the stretch between them is 10 bases long. The CDR3 holds 11 amino acids from the cysteine to the phenylalanine. Of all the DNA, just the CDR3 is kept, 33 bases in frame from base 1. In light of the paper, this sample's time point label describes: persistent/refractory GD, antithyroid drugs over 5 years with positive TRAb. For both TCR sequencing and RNA sequencing, RNA was extracted from PBMCs in TRIzol. The diagnosis of Graves' disease followed American Thyroid Association guidelines. The patients came from an endocrinology department in Xi'an, China. From each patient, about 9.7 milliliters of peripheral blood was collected into an EDTA anticoagulant tube. Ficoll Paque Plus density gradient separation was used to isolate PBMCs, and no additional T cell sorting was done. An Agilent 2100 Bioanalyzer and agarose gel were used to check RNA quality, and a NanoDrop 2000 was used to measure RNA concentration.

This TCR was sampled from a female donor with Graves disease. The sequencing used peripheral blood mononuclear cells (PBMCs), collected when the disease was refractory, from a patient treated with antithyroid drugs. The sequence links TRBV12-3 or TRBV12-4 to TRBJ2-7; there is no confident call for the D gene. The CDR3 corresponds to CASSPSTEQYF. The DNA reads as follows: TGTGCCAGCAGCCCATCTACGGAGCAGTACTTC.